This T cell receptor (beta chain) was observed in a study of cytomegalovirus exposure and HLA in healthy donors. About the research overall: An early release of data contained around 80 million unique TCRs, which came from HLA-typed donors. Study-wide results and caveats: An analysis done earlier found most TCR beta V segments productive about 87% or about 30% of the time.

Participants comprised healthy donors of bone marrow. 60 Vbeta and 13 Jbeta primers were used in PCR. Sequenced by immunoSEQ multiplex PCR; TCRdb stores in-frame clones only, minus some. In total, the table holds approximately 210,000 clones. About this clone: The antigen remains undetermined.

The clonotype comes from a woman in her twenties or thirties in good health and CMV-seropositive. Source material: PBMCs.

CDR3 protein: CARSGSQSTRLGNQPQHF. Here the CDR3 DNA reads TGTGCCAGAAGCGGATCACAGTCGACCCGTTTGGGCAATCAGCCCCAGCATTTT. The gene calls are TRBV5-3 and TRBJ1-5, with D unclear. TRBV5-3 is an ORF, and what it does is uncertain. The V and J ends lost 4 bases and 2 bases respectively, with 22 bases between them. This CDR3 has 18 residues.